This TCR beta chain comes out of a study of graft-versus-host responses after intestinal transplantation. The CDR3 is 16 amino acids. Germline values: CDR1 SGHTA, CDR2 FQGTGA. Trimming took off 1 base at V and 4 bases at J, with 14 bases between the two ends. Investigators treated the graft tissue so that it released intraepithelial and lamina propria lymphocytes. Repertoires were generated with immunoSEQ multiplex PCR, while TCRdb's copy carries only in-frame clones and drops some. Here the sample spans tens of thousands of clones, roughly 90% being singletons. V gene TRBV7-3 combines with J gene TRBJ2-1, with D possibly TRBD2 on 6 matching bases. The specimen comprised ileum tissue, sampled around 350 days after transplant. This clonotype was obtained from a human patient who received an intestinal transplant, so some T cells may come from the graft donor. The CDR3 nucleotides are TGTGCCAGCAGCTTAAGTTGGGCAGCGGGTTACAATGAGCAGTTCTTC. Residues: CASSLSWAAGYNEQFF.